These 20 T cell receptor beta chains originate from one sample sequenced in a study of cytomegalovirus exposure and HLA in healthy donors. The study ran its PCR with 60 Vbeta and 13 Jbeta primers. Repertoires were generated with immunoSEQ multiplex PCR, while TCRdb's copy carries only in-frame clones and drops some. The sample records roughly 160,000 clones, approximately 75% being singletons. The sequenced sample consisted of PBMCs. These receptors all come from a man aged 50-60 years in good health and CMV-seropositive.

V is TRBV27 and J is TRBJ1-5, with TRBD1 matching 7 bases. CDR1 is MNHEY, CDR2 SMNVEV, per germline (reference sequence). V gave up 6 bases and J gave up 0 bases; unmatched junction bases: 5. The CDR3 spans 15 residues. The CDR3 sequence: CASRTQGGSNQPQHF. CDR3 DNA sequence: TGTGCCAGCAGGACCCAGGGGGGTAGCAATCAGCCCCAGCATTTT.

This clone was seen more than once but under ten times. The CDR3 loop reads CAWSAQGLGDTQYF. The CDR3 coding sequence is TGTGCCTGGAGTGCACAGGGGTTGGGTGATACGCAGTATTTT. V is TRBV30 and J is TRBJ2-3; 7 bases are shared with TRBD1. From germline, CDR1 is GTSNPN and CDR2 SVGIG (reference sequence). The CDR3 runs to 14 residues. V lost 1 base to trimming and J lost 6 bases; unmatched junction nucleotides: 7.

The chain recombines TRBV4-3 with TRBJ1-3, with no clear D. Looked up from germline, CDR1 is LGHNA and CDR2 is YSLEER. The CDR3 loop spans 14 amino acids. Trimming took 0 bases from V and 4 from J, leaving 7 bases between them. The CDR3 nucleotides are TGCGCCAGCAGCCAAGATCCGGGGGGAAACACCATATATTTT. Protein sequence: CASSQDPGGNTIYF.

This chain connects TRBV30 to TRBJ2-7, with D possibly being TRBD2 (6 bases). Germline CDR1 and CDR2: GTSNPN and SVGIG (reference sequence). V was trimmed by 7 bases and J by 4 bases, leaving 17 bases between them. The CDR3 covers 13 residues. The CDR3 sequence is CASDGLGGYEQYF. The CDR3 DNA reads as TGTGCCTCGGATGGTTTAGGAGGGTACGAGCAGTACTTC.

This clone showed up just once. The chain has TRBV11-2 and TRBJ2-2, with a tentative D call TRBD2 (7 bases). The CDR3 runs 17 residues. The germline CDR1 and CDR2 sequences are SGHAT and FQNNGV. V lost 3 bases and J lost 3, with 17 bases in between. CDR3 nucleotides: TGTGCCAGCAGCTTTTTGGGGGCGGGGGTCGACACCGGGGAGCTGTTTTTT. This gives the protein CASSFLGAGVDTGELFF.

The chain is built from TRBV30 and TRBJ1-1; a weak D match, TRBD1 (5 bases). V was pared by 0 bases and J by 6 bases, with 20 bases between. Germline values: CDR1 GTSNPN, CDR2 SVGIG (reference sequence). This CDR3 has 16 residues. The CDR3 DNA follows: TGTGCCTGGAGTGTAGAGTCGAAGGGGATTTGGGCTGAAGCTTTCTTT. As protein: CAWSVESKGIWAEAFF.

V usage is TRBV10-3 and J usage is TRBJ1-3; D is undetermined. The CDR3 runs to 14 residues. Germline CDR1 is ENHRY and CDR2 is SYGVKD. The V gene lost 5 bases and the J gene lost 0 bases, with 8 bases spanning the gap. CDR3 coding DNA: TGTGCCATCAGTCTTCCAGACTCTGGAAACACCATATATTTT. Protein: CAISLPDSGNTIYF.

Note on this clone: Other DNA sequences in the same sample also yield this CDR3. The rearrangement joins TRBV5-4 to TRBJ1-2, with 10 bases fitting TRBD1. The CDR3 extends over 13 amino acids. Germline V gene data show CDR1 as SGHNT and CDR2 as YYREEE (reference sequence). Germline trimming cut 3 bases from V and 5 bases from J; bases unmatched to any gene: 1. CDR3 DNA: TGTGCCAGCAGCTCGGACAGGGGGTATGGCTACACCTTC. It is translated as CASSSDRGYGYTF.

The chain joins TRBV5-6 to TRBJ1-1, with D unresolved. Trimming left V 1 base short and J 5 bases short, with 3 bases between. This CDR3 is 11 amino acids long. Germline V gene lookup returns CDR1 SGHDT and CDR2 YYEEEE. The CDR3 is CASSLSTEAFF. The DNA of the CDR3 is TGTGCCAGCAGCTTGTCAACTGAAGCTTTCTTT.

CDR3 DNA sequence: TGCGCCAGCAGCCAAGATGGCCCAAGGGGAGGAACCTATGGCTACACCTTC. Translation: CASSQDGPRGGTYGYTF. The V gene is TRBV4-3, the J gene TRBJ1-2, with D possibly matching TRBD1 (5 bases). V was clipped by 0 bases and J by 4 bases, with 18 bases between them. CDR3 length: 17 amino acids. Germline V gene sequence: CDR1 LGHNA, CDR2 YSLEER.

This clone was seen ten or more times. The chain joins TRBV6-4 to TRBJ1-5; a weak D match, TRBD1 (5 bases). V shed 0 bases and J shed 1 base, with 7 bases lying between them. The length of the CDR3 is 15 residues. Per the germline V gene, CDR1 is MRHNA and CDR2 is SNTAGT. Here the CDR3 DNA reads TGTGCCAGCAGTGACTCGGCAGGGAGCAATCAGCCCCAGCATTTT. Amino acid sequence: CASSDSAGSNQPQHF.

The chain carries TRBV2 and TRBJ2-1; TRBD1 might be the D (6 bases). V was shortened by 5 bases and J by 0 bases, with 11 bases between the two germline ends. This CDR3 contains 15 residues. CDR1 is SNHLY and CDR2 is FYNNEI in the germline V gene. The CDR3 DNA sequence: TGTGCCAGCAGTACCGACAGGAGCTCCTACAATGAGCAGTTCTTC. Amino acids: CASSTDRSSYNEQFF.

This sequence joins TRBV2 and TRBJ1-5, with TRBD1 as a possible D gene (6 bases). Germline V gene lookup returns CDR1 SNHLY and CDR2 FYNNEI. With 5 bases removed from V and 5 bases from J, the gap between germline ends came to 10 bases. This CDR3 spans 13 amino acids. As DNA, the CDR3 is TGTGCCAGCAGTCGGGACACTTATCAGCCCCAGCATTTT. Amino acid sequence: CASSRDTYQPQHF.

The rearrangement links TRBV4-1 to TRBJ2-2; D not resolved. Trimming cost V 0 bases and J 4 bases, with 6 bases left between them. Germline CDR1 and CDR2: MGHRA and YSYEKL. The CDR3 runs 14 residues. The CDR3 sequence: CASSQDRITGELFF. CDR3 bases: TGCGCCAGCAGCCAAGACAGGATCACCGGGGAGCTGTTTTTT.

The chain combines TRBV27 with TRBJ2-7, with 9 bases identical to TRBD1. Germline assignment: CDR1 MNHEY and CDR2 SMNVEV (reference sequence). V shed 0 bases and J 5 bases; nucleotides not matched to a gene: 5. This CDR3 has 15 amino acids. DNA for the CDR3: TGTGCCAGCAGTTTATCGTCGACAGGGGGTGACGAGCAGTACTTC. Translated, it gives CASSLSSTGGDEQYF.

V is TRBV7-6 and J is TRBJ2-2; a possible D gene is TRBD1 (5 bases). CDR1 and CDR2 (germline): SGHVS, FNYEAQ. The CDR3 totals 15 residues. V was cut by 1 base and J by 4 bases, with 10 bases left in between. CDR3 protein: CASSLVQGGTGELFF. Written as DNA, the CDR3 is TGTGCCAGCAGCTTAGTGCAGGGTGGCACCGGGGAGCTGTTTTTT.

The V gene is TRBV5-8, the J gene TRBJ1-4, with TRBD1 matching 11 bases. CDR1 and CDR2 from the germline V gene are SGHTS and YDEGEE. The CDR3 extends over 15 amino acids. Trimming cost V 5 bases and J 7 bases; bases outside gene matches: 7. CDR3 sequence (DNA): TGTGCCAGCAGTATCCGGACAGGGGGCGTTGAAAAACTGTTTTTT. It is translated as CASSIRTGGVEKLFF.

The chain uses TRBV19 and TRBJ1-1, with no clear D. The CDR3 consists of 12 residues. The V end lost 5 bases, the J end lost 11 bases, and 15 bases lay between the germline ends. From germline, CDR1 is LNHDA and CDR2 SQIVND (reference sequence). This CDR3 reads CASSAGVEKAFF. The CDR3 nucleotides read TGTGCCAGTAGTGCGGGAGTGGAGAAGGCTTTCTTT.

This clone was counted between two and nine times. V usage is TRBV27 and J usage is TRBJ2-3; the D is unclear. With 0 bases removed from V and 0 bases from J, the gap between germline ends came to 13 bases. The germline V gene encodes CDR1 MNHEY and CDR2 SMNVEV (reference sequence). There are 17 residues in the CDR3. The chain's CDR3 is CASSLSIASISTDTQYF. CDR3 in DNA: TGTGCCAGCAGTTTATCGATAGCCTCAATAAGCACAGATACGCAGTATTTT.

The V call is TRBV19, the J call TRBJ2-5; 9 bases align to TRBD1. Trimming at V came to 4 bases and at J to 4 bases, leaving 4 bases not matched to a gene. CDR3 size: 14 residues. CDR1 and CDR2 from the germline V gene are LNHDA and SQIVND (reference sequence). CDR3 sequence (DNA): TGTGCCAGTAGTAAACAGGGGGCAGGAGAGACCCAGTACTTC. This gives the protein CASSKQGAGETQYF.